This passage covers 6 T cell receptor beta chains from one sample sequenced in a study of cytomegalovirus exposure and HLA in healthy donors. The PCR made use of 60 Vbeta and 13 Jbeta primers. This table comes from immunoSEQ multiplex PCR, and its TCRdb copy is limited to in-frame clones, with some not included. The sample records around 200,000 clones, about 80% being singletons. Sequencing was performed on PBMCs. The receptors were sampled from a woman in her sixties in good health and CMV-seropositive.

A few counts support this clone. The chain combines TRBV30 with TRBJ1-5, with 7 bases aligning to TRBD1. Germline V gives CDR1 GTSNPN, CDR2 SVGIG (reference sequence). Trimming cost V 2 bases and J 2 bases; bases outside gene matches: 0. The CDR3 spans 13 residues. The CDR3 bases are TGTGCCTGGAGTACAGGGGGCAATCAGCCCCAGCATTTT. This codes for CAWSTGGNQPQHF.

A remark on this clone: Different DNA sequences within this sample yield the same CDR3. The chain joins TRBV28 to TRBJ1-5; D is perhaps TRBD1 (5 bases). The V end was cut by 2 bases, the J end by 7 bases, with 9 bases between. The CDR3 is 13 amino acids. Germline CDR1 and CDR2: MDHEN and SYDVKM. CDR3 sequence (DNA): TGTGCCAGCAGTTTACTAGGGGTCCAGCCCCAGCATTTT. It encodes CASSLLGVQPQHF. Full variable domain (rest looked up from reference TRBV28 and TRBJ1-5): DVKVTQSSRYLVKRTGEKVFLECVQDMDHENMFWYRQDPGLGLRLIYFSYDVKMKEKGDIPEGYSVSREKKERFSLILESASTNQTSMYLCASSLLGVQPQHFGDGTRLSIL.

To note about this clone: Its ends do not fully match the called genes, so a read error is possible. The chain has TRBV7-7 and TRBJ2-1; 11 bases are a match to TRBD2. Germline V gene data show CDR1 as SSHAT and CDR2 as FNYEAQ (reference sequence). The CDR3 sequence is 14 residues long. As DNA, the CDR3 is TGTGCTAGCAGCTTAGCACTAGCGGGAGTCGAGCAGTTCTTC. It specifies CASSLALAGVEQFF. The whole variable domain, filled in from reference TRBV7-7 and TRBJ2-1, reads GAGVSQSPRYKVTKRGQDVTLRCDPISSHATLYWYQQALGQGPEFLTYFNYEAQPDKSGLPSDRFSAERPEGSISTLTIQRTEQRDSAMYRCASSLALAGVEQFFGPGTRLTVL.

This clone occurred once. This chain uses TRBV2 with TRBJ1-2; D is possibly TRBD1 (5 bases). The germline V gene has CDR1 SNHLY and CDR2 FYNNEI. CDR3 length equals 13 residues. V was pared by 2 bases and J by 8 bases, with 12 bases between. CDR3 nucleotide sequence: TGTGCCAGCAGTGAAAGGCAGGGTGGCGGCTACACCTTC. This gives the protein CASSERQGGGYTF.

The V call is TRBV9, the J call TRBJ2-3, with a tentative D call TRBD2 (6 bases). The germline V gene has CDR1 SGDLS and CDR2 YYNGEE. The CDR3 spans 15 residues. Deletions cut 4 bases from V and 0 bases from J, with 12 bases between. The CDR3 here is CASSLAGGSTDTQYF. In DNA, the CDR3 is TGTGCCAGCAGCCTCGCCGGAGGGAGCACAGATACGCAGTATTTT.

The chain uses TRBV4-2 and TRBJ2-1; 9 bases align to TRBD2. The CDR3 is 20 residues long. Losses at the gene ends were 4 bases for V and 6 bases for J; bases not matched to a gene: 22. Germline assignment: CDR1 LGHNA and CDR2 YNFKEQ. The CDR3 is CASSRDYSGGRPTPTNEQFF. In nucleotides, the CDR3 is TGTGCCAGCAGCCGCGACTATAGCGGGGGCCGCCCTACTCCTACCAATGAGCAGTTCTTC.